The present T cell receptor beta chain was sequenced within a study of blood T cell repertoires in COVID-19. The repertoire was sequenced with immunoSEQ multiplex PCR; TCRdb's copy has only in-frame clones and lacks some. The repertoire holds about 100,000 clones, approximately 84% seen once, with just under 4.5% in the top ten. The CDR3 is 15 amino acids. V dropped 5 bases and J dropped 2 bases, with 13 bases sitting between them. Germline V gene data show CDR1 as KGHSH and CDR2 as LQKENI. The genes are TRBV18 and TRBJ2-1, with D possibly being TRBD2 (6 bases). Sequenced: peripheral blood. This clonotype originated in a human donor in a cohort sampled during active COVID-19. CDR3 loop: CASSSGGRTYNEQFF. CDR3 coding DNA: TGTGCCAGCTCATCCGGGGGACGCACCTACAATGAGCAGTTCTTC.